This TCR beta chain was sequenced during a study of blood T cell repertoires in COVID-19. This table comes from immunoSEQ multiplex PCR, and its TCRdb copy is limited to in-frame clones, with some not included. Of some 180,000 clones listed, 83% are singletons. Germline V gene lookup returns CDR1 LNHDA and CDR2 SQIVND (reference sequence). The CDR3 has 14 residues. Trimming removed 5 bases at V and 10 bases at J, with 17 bases between. The sequence came from a woman older than 75 with acute or convalescent COVID-19. This chain links TRBV19 with TRBJ1-4; tentative D call: TRBD1 (6 bases). Sequenced: peripheral blood. CDR3 nucleotides: TGTGCCAGTAGTCGGGCAAACGGGGGGCGAAAACTGTTTTTT. Protein sequence: CASSRANGGRKLFF.